This record looks at one T cell receptor (beta chain) sequence and its context. In germline, CDR1 is DFQATT, CDR2 SNEGSKA (reference sequence). V was clipped by 3 bases and J by 9 bases, with 21 bases between them. This CDR3 is built from 15 residues. The record originates from a study of blood T cell repertoires in COVID-19. Allocation to cohorts depended on clinical history reported by the participants. Clones were sequenced by immunoSEQ multiplex PCR, and TCRdb holds only the in-frame ones, with some missing. The sample holds 200,000 to 250,000 clones, 70% to 90% seen once. Source material: PBMCs or T cells enriched from blood (not recorded which). This TCR was sampled from a man aged 30 to 45 who had recovered from COVID-19. V gene TRBV20-1 combines with J gene TRBJ2-1, with a possible D match to TRBD2 (6 bases). The CDR3 nucleotides read TGCAGTGCTAGTAGCCGGGAGAAAGGGTTGGGTGAGCAGTTCTTC. Encoded protein: CSASSREKGLGEQFF.